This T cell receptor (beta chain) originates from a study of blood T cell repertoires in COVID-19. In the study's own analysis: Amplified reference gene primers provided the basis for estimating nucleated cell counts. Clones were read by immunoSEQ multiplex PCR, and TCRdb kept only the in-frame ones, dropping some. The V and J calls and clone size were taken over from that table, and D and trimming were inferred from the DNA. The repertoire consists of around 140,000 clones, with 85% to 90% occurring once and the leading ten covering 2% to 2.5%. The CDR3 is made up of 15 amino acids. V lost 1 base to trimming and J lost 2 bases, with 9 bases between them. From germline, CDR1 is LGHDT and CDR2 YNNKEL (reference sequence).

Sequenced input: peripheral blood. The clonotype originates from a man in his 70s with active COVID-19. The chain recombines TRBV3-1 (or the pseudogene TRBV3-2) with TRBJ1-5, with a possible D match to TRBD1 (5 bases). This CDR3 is CASSQGGEGNQPQHF. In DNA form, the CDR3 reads TGTGCCAGCAGCCAAGGGGGGGAGGGCAATCAGCCCCAGCATTTT.